This TCR beta chain stems from a study of response to subunit inactivated influenza vaccine (dated by TCRdb to the late 2010s). Turning to the overall study: The study used deep quantitative T cell receptor repertoire profiling to track responses to a trivalent subunit inactivated influenza vaccine. The investigation overall reported the following: The authors suggested that each seasonal influenza vaccination may recruit only a limited number of new T cells.

This clonotype was counted a few times. Its cognate antigen has yet to be identified. Per-base qualities were not stored, and no clone one base away is much larger. The library was obtained by RT-PCR. Instrument on record: Illumina HiSeq 2500. TCRdb's own reprocessing of the public reads used fastp at Q25 and MiXCR and kept productive beta chains. Rows merge per CDR3 protein into single entries with the most common DNA and genes. The sample table records approximately 570,000 distinct CDR3 sequences; around 8% of these occur just once. The ten largest clones capture about an eighth of the sample. The CDR3 goes from the cysteine to the phenylalanine over 15 residues. Left in the record is the CDR3 DNA by itself, 45 bases read in frame from the first base. CDR1 and CDR2, per the germline V gene (reference sequence), are DFQATT and SNEGSKA. V is cut by 1 base and J by 3 bases, and the space between the germline ends is 13 bases.

The receptor was derived from a man aged 45 to 75 who received an inactivated influenza vaccine. Donor details come from another sample of the same person, matched by shared clones. The material was PBMCs from blood, obtained around 25 months after vaccination. The chain was built from TRBV20-1 and TRBJ1-5; no D gene is confidently identified. The bases read TGCAGTGCTAGAGTCTCCCCCGCGGTCAATCAGCCCCAGCATTTT. Its translation is CSARVSPAVNQPQHF.